The entry that follows covers one TCR beta chain sequence. This entry belongs to a study of T-cell reconstitution after alpha-beta-depleted transplantation in children. Germline trimming cut 0 bases from V and 0 bases from J; bases unmatched to any gene: 4. This CDR3 is built from 16 residues. Germline V lookup: CDR1 LGHNT, CDR2 FRNRAP. During its preparation, the TCRbeta library received unique molecular identifiers. Using its own MiXCR run on the PCR reads, TCRdb lists one record per CDR3 protein. In the table there are 450,000 to 600,000 distinct CDR3 sequences, around 16% of which are singletons. This sequence originates from a human donor who donated a stem cell graft to a child with acute lymphoblastic leukemia. The rearrangement links TRBV12-5 to TRBJ1-1; 7 positions agree with TRBD1. The sequencing used PBMCs from the stem cell graft donor, collected from the stem cell graft. CDR3 sequence (DNA): TGTGCTAGTGGTTTGGTACTAGGGACAGTGAACACTGAAGCTTTCTTT. This sequence encodes CASGLVLGTVNTEAFF.